Listed here is a single T cell receptor beta chain. Its antigen is still unknown. Repertoires were generated with immunoSEQ multiplex PCR, while TCRdb's copy carries only in-frame clones and drops some. In the table there are about 180,000 clones, 85% of which are singletons. The donors were members of the validation cohort, which comprised about 120 subjects and was separate from the first cohort of more than 500 subjects. This sample was included in a study of cytomegalovirus exposure and HLA in healthy donors. General observations from the study: Rarity held for most TCR sequences, but there were some public TCRs that occurred in many donors. Subsequent analysis found a tendency for first-cohort TCR clusters to co-occur within the approximately 130 validation repertoires.

CDR3 size: 14 residues. V lost 1 base to trimming and J lost 5 bases, with 10 bases between them. Germline V gives CDR1 MDHEN, CDR2 SYDVKM. The sequencing sample was made of PBMCs. The chain uses TRBV28 and TRBJ2-3; a weak D match, TRBD1 (6 bases). This clonotype originated in a man between 18 and 35 years old in good health and CMV-seropositive. The CDR3 bases are TGTGCCAGCAGTTTATTACAGGGTATAGATACGCAGTATTTT. Protein: CASSLLQGIDTQYF.